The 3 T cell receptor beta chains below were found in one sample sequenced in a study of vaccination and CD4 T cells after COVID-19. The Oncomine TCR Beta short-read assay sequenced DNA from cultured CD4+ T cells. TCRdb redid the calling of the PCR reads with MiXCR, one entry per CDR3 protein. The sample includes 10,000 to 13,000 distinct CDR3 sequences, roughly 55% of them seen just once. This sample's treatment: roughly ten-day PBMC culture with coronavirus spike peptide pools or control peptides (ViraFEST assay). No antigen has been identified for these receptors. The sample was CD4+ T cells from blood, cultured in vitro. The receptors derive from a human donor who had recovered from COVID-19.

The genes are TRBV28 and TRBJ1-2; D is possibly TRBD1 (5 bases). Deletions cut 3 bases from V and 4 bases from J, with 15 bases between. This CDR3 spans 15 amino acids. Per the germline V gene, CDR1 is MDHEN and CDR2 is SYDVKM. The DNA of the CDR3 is TGTGCCAGCAGTTTTGCATCCGGGGCGACCTATGGCTACACCTTC. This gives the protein CASSFASGATYGYTF.

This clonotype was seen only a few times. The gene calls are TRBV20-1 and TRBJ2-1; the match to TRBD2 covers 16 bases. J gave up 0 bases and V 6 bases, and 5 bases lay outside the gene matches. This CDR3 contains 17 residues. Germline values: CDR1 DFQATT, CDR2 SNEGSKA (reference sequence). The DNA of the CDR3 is TGCAGTGCCGGGGGACTAGCGGGAGGGCCCTCCTACAATGAGCAGTTCTTC. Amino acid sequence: CSAGGLAGGPSYNEQFF.

CDR3 sequence (DNA): TGTGCCAGCAGCTTAGAGTCGCGGCAGACCCAGTACTTC. It encodes CASSLESRQTQYF. V gene TRBV7-2 combines with J gene TRBJ2-5; D gene ambiguous. V shed 1 base and J shed 6 bases, with 9 bases lying between them. CDR1 and CDR2 from the germline V gene are SGHTA and FQGNSA. The CDR3 has 13 residues.